This T cell receptor (beta chain) was observed in a study of post-analysis software for immune sequencing data (dated by TCRdb to about 2015). As for the study more broadly: Disease courses on record covered relapsing-remitting, secondary progressive and progressive-relapsing multiple sclerosis, though some patients had no subtype annotation. The patient repertoires were compared against 11 previously published healthy control repertoires obtained from donors aged 6 to 25 years. A subset of samples was prepared in parallel using single-end sample barcoding, then pooled and co-amplified after Illumina adapter ligation. Here is what the overall study found, with its caveats: Significantly lower normalized Chao1 diversity was found in multiple sclerosis patients than in controls, suggesting substantial peripheral T-cell clonal expansion. Significantly higher frequencies in patients than in controls were found for about 5 TRBV segments, including TRBV5-6, TRBV5-1 and TRBV20-1. Direct clustering with F measure revealed strong co-clustering of samples prepared in the same batch, which led to a batch-effect correction. The control group was slightly older than the multiple sclerosis patient group.

The library was produced with PCR. Sequencing was carried out with an Illumina HiSeq 2500. Unique molecular identifiers were incorporated into TCR beta cDNA libraries to reduce PCR and sequencing biases. Roughly 0.5 million cDNA molecules were obtained per 1 to 10 million input T cells, so each molecule approximated one T cell. The same protocol used for the earlier healthy control dataset was applied to prepare and sequence the patient libraries. Within a given batch, samples were prepared together, multiplexed and sequenced on the same HiSeq lane. The original methods were these. MIGEC handled the raw barcoded reads, throwing out single-read molecular identifier groups before consensus assembly and CDR3 extraction. Clonotype tables were post-analysed with VDJtools, and diversity was normalized by down-sampling all datasets to the smallest sample size. In repertoire overlap clustering, CDR3 amino acid sequences, but not nucleotide sequences, were matched to correct batch-related cross-sample contamination. TCRdb redid the processing of the public reads, applying fastp at Q25 and MiXCR, and retained in-frame beta chains. Every CDR3 protein is listed once, alongside the most common genes and DNA of its rows. TCRdb, rather than the study authors, made the V and J calls. The sample contains hundreds of thousands of distinct CDR3 sequences, roughly 50% of them found a single time. Approximately 4.2% of the sample comes from the top ten.

This clonotype occurred a few times. Its specific antigen is unknown. Qualities for individual bases were not recorded, and no much larger clone is one base off. CDR1 and CDR2 were assigned from the germline V gene as SQVTM and ANQGSEA. CDR3 length: 14 amino acids, cysteine to phenylalanine. The read is trimmed to its CDR3 DNA, 42 bases read in frame from base 1. Trimming removed 4 bases from V and 2 bases from J; the gene matches leave 3 bases unexplained. To demonstrate the VDJtools post-analysis software, TCR beta repertoires were profiled from the peripheral blood of about 14 young patients with multiple sclerosis. The multiple sclerosis patients were children and adolescents between roughly 6 and 16 years of age.

The chain is made from TRBV29-1 and TRBJ2-2; 8 bases in between match TRBD2. This TCR was sampled from a girl between 10 and 17 years old with multiple sclerosis. The sequenced material came from blood. The DNA reads TGCAGCGTTGCTGGACTAGCCAACACCGGGGAGCTGTTTTTT. This translates into CSVAGLANTGELFF.